This section outlines one T cell receptor (beta chain) sequence together with its context. No antigen is known for it. Trimming stripped 3 bases from V and 4 bases from J, with 16 bases between. Germline V gene lookup returns CDR1 ENHRY and CDR2 SYGVKD. The CDR3 has 15 residues. These data belong to a study of shared clonotypes between healthy human individuals. Study details: With ages of 18 to 49, the donors were two women and a few men. General study points: Clonotype sharing across a few donors was observed for 4.5% to 6.5% of naive CD4 clonotypes.

Naive CD4+ cells were CD45RA-selected; the remaining cells were memory. Sequenced by immunoSEQ multiplex PCR; TCRdb stores in-frame clones only, minus some. The repertoire consists of fewer than 1.6 million clones, with roughly 98.5% occurring once and the leading ten covering roughly 0.36%. The chain is built from TRBV10-3 and TRBJ2-7; D remains ambiguous. The sequencing input was naive CD4+ T cells sorted from blood. Subset indicated: CD45RA+ positively selected. This TCR was sampled from a man younger than 40 in good health. The CDR3 DNA reads as TGTGCCATCAGTGACCCTTCGAGGACCGGGTACGAGCAGTACTTC. This encodes CAISDPSRTGYEQYF.